A single sample gave rise to the 26 T cell receptor beta chains below, sequenced in a study of neurological immune-mediated disorders. Specified time point: longitudinal time-point 3. TCRdb reanalysed the 5' RACE reads using MiXCR and keeps one entry per CDR3 protein. This table has under 100,000 distinct CDR3 sequences, about 4.5% appearing once. The sequencing sample was made of PBMCs. Receptors originate from a woman aged 55-69 years with multiple sclerosis.

This clonotype was seen many times. The chain joins TRBV6-5 to TRBJ2-2; 8 bases are a match to TRBD2. The CDR3 has 16 amino acids. V was pared by 1 base and J by 4 bases, with 5 bases of the junction left unmatched. Germline CDR1 MNHEY, CDR2 SVGAGI. The chain's CDR3 is CASSYWAGGTTGELFF. Written as DNA, the CDR3 is TGTGCCAGCAGTTACTGGGCGGGGGGAACCACCGGGGAGCTGTTTTTT.

This clonotype was detected many times. The V call is TRBV12-3 or TRBV12-4, the J call TRBJ2-1; 11 bases fit TRBD2. This CDR3 is 16 amino acids long. J gave up 14 bases and V 5 bases, and 17 bases lay outside the gene matches. The CDR3 loop is CASSLSTTSGAVKKFF. The DNA for the CDR3 is TGTGCCAGCAGTCTCTCGACGACTAGCGGGGCGGTAAAAAAGTTCTTC.

There are many counts of this clonotype. The chain recombines TRBV5-1 with TRBJ2-1, with a possible D match to TRBD2 (5 bases). The V gene's germline CDR1 is SGHRS and CDR2 YFSETQ. With 0 bases removed from V and 7 bases from J, the gap between germline ends came to 11 bases. The length of the CDR3 is 14 residues. CDR3 loop: CASSLAGKGNEQFF. The CDR3 DNA reads as TGCGCCAGCAGCTTGGCGGGAAAAGGGAATGAGCAGTTCTTC.

This clonotype was seen at least ten times. The V gene is TRBV29-1, the J gene TRBJ1-1, with 9 bases lining up with TRBD1. This CDR3 is built from 12 residues. CDR1 and CDR2 from the germline V gene are SQVTM and ANQGSEA. The junction had 6 bases not matched to a gene; V was cut back by 7 bases and J by 6 bases. For the CDR3, the DNA is TGCAGCGGTCACAGGGGGCCGGCTGAAGCTTTCTTT. Encoded protein: CSGHRGPAEAFF.

This clonotype was recorded at least ten times. The chain has TRBV5-5 and TRBJ1-2; D is perhaps TRBD1 (5 bases). The CDR3 has 13 amino acids. Germline CDR1 SGHKS, CDR2 YYEKEE (reference sequence). V lost 6 bases and J 5 bases, leaving 14 bases between the germline ends. As DNA, the CDR3 is TGTGCCAGCAACCTGGGGCATGGATATGGCTACACCTTC. Amino acid sequence: CASNLGHGYGYTF.

In this sample, this clonotype turned up many times. The chain combines TRBV20-1 with TRBJ2-3; TRBD2 agrees at 7 bases. Germline CDR1 DFQATT, CDR2 SNEGSKA (reference sequence). The CDR3 contains 16 residues. The junction had 9 bases not matched to a gene; V was cut back by 0 bases and J by 3 bases. CDR3 amino acids: CSARDRAGEMTDTQYF. The CDR3 bases are TGCAGTGCTAGAGATCGGGCGGGGGAAATGACAGATACGCAGTATTTT.

This clonotype has a count of ten or more. The rearrangement joins TRBV4-1 to TRBJ2-3, with D maybe TRBD2 (6 bases). Germline CDR1 reads MGHRA; CDR2 reads YSYEKL. The CDR3 runs to 13 residues. V was pared by 1 base and J by 4 bases, with 6 bases between. CDR3 nucleotides: TGCGCCAGCAGCCAAGGGGACTCAGATACGCAGTATTTT. Its translation is CASSQGDSDTQYF.

This clonotype occurred a few times. The rearrangement uses TRBV15 and TRBJ2-6, with a tentative D call TRBD1 (6 bases). The CDR3 extends over 18 amino acids. CDR1 LNHNV and CDR2 YYDKDF come from the germline V gene (reference sequence). The V and J ends lost 1 base and 4 bases respectively, with 17 bases between them. The CDR3 region has the DNA TGTGCCACCAGCAGAGGGGGAGTCAGGGGTTCCGGGGCCAACGTCCTGACTTTC. It encodes CATSRGGVRGSGANVLTF.

Ten or more counts support this clonotype. The chain is built from TRBV2 and TRBJ2-3; D might be TRBD1 (6 bases). Between the trimmed V and J ends, which lost 7 bases and 5 bases, there was a span of 19 bases. Germline CDR1 is SNHLY and CDR2 is FYNNEI. The CDR3 sequence is 15 residues long. CDR3 in DNA: TGTGCCAGCACCGAAGGGGGAACTAGGGGAGATACGCAGTATTTT. Its protein is CASTEGGTRGDTQYF.

This clonotype has at least ten counts. The J gene is TRBJ2-2, the V gene TRBV5-1; D is unresolved. The V end lost 4 bases, the J end lost 5 bases, and 12 bases lay between the germline ends. Germline V gene lookup returns CDR1 SGHRS and CDR2 YFSETQ. The CDR3 covers 14 residues. CDR3 nucleotides: TGCGCCAGCAGCAAGGACGTGGGGACCGGGGAGCTGTTTTTT. This codes for CASSKDVGTGELFF.

This clonotype was observed many times. The chain couples TRBV28 to TRBJ2-5, with D possibly being TRBD2 (6 bases). V gave up 6 bases and J gave up 3 bases, with 14 bases separating them. CDR3 length equals 14 residues. From germline, CDR1 is MDHEN and CDR2 SYDVKM. DNA for the CDR3: TGTGCCAGCAGCCGCGGGACCGCAAAAGAGACCCAGTACTTC. Protein: CASSRGTAKETQYF. The variable domain in full, with the rest retrieved from reference TRBV28 and TRBJ2-5, is DVKVTQSSRYLVKRTGEKVFLECVQDMDHENMFWYRQDPGLGLRLIYFSYDVKMKEKGDIPEGYSVSREKKERFSLILESASTNQTSMYLCASSRGTAKETQYFGPGTRLLVL.

The sample holds many counts of this clonotype. The rearrangement joins TRBV7-6 to TRBJ2-7, with TRBD2 matching 9 bases. Germline V gene data show CDR1 as SGHVS and CDR2 as FNYEAQ. The CDR3 has 16 amino acids. V gave up 7 bases and J gave up 4 bases; unmatched junction bases: 14. CDR3 loop: CASTSGGAGGRYEQYF. CDR3 coding DNA: TGTGCCAGCACCTCCGGGGGAGCGGGGGGCCGTTACGAGCAGTACTTC.

Many counts were recorded for this clonotype. The rearrangement links TRBV5-1 to TRBJ2-7; 8 nucleotides agree with TRBD1. The germline CDR1 and CDR2 sequences are SGHRS and YFSETQ. The length of the CDR3 is 15 residues. V lost 4 bases and J lost 2; bases outside the gene matches: 8. This CDR3 reads CASSPTGDGPYEQYF. For the CDR3, the DNA is TGCGCCAGCAGCCCGACAGGGGACGGCCCCTACGAGCAGTACTTC.

This clonotype was detected many times. V usage is TRBV6-1 and J usage is TRBJ1-1; TRBD1 aligns across 9 bases. The CDR3 sequence is 14 residues long. CDR1 MNHNS and CDR2 SASEGT come from the germline V gene. J gave up 12 bases and V 0 bases, and 8 bases lay outside the gene matches. The DNA for the CDR3 is TGTGCCAGCAGTGAAGCGGAAAGAGGGACAGGGTCTTTCTTT. It encodes CASSEAERGTGSFF.

This clonotype was seen many times. This CDR3 is CASSLGHNGANEKLFF. Written as DNA, the CDR3 is TGCGCCAGCAGCCTAGGACACAACGGGGCTAATGAAAAACTGTTTTTT. The genes are TRBV5-1 and TRBJ1-4; TRBD1 might be the D (5 bases). This CDR3 is built from 16 residues. Germline assignment: CDR1 SGHRS and CDR2 YFSETQ. V lost 4 bases, J lost 3 bases, and 16 bases lay in between. The full variable domain, rest sourced from reference TRBV5-1 and TRBJ1-4, is KAGVTQTPRYLIKTRGQQVTLSCSPISGHRSVSWYQQTPGQGLQFLFEYFSETQRNKGNFPGRFSGRQFSNSRSEMNVSTLELGDSALYLCASSLGHNGANEKLFFGSGTQLSVL.

This clonotype came up many times. As DNA, the CDR3 is TGTGCCAGCAGTTTATCGGGGAGTTCAGATACGCAGTATTTT. Its protein is CASSLSGSSDTQYF. The V call is TRBV12-3 or TRBV12-4, the J call TRBJ2-3; D possibly corresponds to TRBD2 (5 bases). The CDR3 has 14 amino acids. V gave up 2 bases and J gave up 4 bases, with 10 bases separating them.

This clonotype was picked up many times. The chain combines TRBV28 with TRBJ1-4, with D hard to call. Germline values: CDR1 MDHEN, CDR2 SYDVKM. Trimming took 2 bases from V and 8 from J, leaving 15 bases between them. This CDR3 is built from 15 residues. The CDR3: CASSLKAGLGEKLFF. For the CDR3, the DNA is TGTGCCAGCAGTTTAAAGGCCGGCCTTGGGGAAAAACTGTTTTTT.

CDR3 DNA sequence: TGCGCCAGCAGCCCTGCGGGACAGGGATATGGCTACACCTTC. Translation gives CASSPAGQGYGYTF. This chain joins TRBV4-1 and TRBJ1-2; 9 positions agree with TRBD1. Germline V CDR1 and CDR2: MGHRA, YSYEKL. The CDR3 has 14 amino acids. V was clipped by 4 bases and J by 5 bases; unmatched bases: 5.

This clonotype was counted ten times or more. J is TRBJ2-4 and V is TRBV5-1; D tentatively reads TRBD1 or TRBD2 (5 bases each). The CDR3 loop spans 16 amino acids. Trimming stripped 1 base from V and 0 bases from J, with 11 bases between. The germline CDR1 and CDR2 sequences are SGHRS and YFSETQ. CDR3 region: CASSLFLGTAKNIQYF. CDR3 in DNA: TGCGCCAGCAGCTTGTTCCTCGGGACAGCCAAAAACATTCAGTACTTC. Looking up the rest from reference TRBV5-1 and TRBJ2-4 gives the full variable domain: KAGVTQTPRYLIKTRGQQVTLSCSPISGHRSVSWYQQTPGQGLQFLFEYFSETQRNKGNFPGRFSGRQFSNSRSEMNVSTLELGDSALYLCASSLFLGTAKNIQYFGAGTRLSVL.

This clonotype was detected many times. V and J are TRBV28 and TRBJ1-6, with D possibly TRBD1 on 6 matching bases. This CDR3 comprises 16 residues. The V end was cut by 8 bases, the J end by 2 bases, with 16 bases between. CDR1 and CDR2 (germline): MDHEN, SYDVKM. The chain's CDR3 is CASVRDTRTYNSPLHF. CDR3 bases: TGTGCCAGCGTCCGGGACACGAGGACCTATAATTCACCCCTCCACTTT.

This clonotype was picked up many times. The rearrangement joins TRBV6-6 to TRBJ2-1; no clear D gene. CDR3 size: 15 residues. Trimming cost V 6 bases and J 4 bases, with 16 bases left between them. Per germline, CDR1 MNHNY and CDR2 SVGAGI (reference sequence). The CDR3 is CASRHRASHYNEQFF. The CDR3 region has the DNA TGTGCCAGCAGGCACCGGGCGAGTCATTACAATGAGCAGTTCTTC.

This clonotype was observed at least ten times. The chain couples TRBV5-1 to TRBJ2-7; D possibly matches TRBD1 or TRBD2 (5 bases each). There are 17 residues in the CDR3. Germline CDR1 reads SGHRS; CDR2 reads YFSETQ. V lost 1 base to trimming and J lost 5 bases, with 22 bases between them. The CDR3 spells CASSLTDTGAQAHEQYF. The CDR3 bases are TGCGCCAGCAGCTTGACGGATACCGGGGCACAGGCCCACGAGCAGTACTTC.

This clonotype has ten or more counts. The V call is TRBV2, the J call TRBJ1-4; a possible D gene is TRBD1 (6 bases). CDR1 and CDR2 from the germline V gene are SNHLY and FYNNEI. This CDR3 region has 14 residues. Trimming took 4 bases from V and 10 from J, leaving 16 bases between them. The CDR3 sequence is CASSVGTRGGKLFF. In DNA form, the CDR3 reads TGTGCCAGCAGTGTAGGGACGAGAGGGGGAAAACTGTTTTTT.

This clonotype was found a few times. J is TRBJ2-5 and V is TRBV7-7; possible D gene TRBD1, 5 bases. V was trimmed by 2 bases and J by 4 bases, leaving 8 bases between them. Germline V lookup: CDR1 SSHAT, CDR2 FNYEAQ (reference sequence). The CDR3 sequence is 13 residues long. CDR3 sequence: CASSLWGRETQYF. The CDR3 region has the DNA TGTGCCAGCAGCTTATGGGGCAGAGAGACCCAGTACTTC.

There are many counts of this clonotype. The J gene is TRBJ2-3, the V gene TRBV28, with 10 positions matching TRBD2. Looked up from germline, CDR1 is MDHEN and CDR2 is SYDVKM. The CDR3 spans 19 residues. Trimming cost V 6 bases and J 1 base; bases outside gene matches: 16. The chain's CDR3 is CASSPQFGYGTSGTDTQYF. The CDR3 DNA reads as TGTGCCAGCAGCCCCCAGTTCGGGTACGGGACTAGCGGCACAGATACGCAGTATTTT.

This clonotype was picked up many times. The V and J genes are TRBV5-1 and TRBJ2-2; the D gene is possibly TRBD1 (6 bases). This CDR3 region has 13 residues. Trimming left V 0 bases short and J 8 bases short, with 8 bases between. The germline V gene has CDR1 SGHRS and CDR2 YFSETQ. The CDR3 is CASSLEGEGELFF. DNA of the CDR3: TGCGCCAGCAGCTTGGAGGGGGAAGGGGAGCTGTTTTTT.